This T cell receptor (beta chain) was obtained from a study of blood T cell repertoires in COVID-19. Study as a whole: Italy, Spain and the United States were the sources of the convalescent and acute COVID-19 samples. PBMCs, B-cell-depleted T cells, or T cells provided the cDNA or gDNA that made up the material.

The CDR3 covers 14 residues. CDR1 is KGHSH and CDR2 is LQKENI in the germline V gene. V lost 3 bases, J lost 1 base, and 1 base stayed unmatched. In the original processing: Estimation of nucleated cell counts was performed using reference gene primer amplification. Repertoires were generated with immunoSEQ multiplex PCR, while TCRdb's copy carries only in-frame clones and drops some. V and J calls and clone size follow that table, whereas D and trimming were derived from the DNA. The sample has about 200,000 clones, roughly 90% seen once. The clonotype was recovered from a man in his late teens or twenties with active or convalescent COVID-19. The sequenced sample consisted of peripheral blood. The chain recombines TRBV18 with TRBJ2-3; 7 nucleotides align to TRBD1. The CDR3 loop reads CASSPDRGTDTQYF. CDR3 DNA: TGTGCCAGCTCACCCGACAGGGGCACAGATACGCAGTATTTT. Full variable domain (outside the CDR3, taken from reference TRBV18 and TRBJ2-3): NAGVMQNPRHLVRRRGQEARLRCSPMKGHSHVYWYRQLPEEGLKFMVYLQKENIIDESGMPKERFSAEFPKEGPSILRIQQVVRGDSAAYFCASSPDRGTDTQYFGPGTRLTVL.